A selection of T cell receptor beta chains follows, all from one sample in a study of cytomegalovirus exposure and HLA in healthy donors. Assay: immunoSEQ multiplex PCR; the TCRdb copy retains only in-frame clones and omits some. The sample shows about 98,000 clones, more than 70% of them seen only once. Sequencing used PBMCs. The origin of the receptors is a male donor in good health and CMV-seropositive. Each CDR3 is given with its conserved first and last residue. The D gene is left open where the match is weak. The size entry is marked missing in some rows and otherwise reads once, few, many or a size class.

j_call,clone_size,d_call,v_call,cdr3_aa,cdr3_nt
TRBJ1-2,.,.,TRBV9,CASSVGAAGDYGYTF,TGTGCCAGCAGCGTAGGGGCCGCAGGGGACTATGGCTACACCTTC
TRBJ2-7,.,TRBD1,TRBV7-2,CASSSPGQGTYEQYF,TGTGCCAGCAGCTCGCCGGGACAGGGTACCTACGAGCAGTACTTC
TRBJ2-7,.,.,TRBV5-5,CASSLSQDYEQYF,TGTGCCAGCAGCTTAAGCCAAGACTACGAGCAGTACTTC
TRBJ2-7,.,.,TRBV28,CASRPGPGFEQYF,TGTGCCAGCAGGCCCGGTCCGGGATTCGAGCAGTACTTC
TRBJ2-5,few,.,TRBV4-1,CASAPVGGETQYF,TGCGCCAGCGCCCCGGTCGGAGGTGAGACCCAGTACTTC
TRBJ2-1,.,.,TRBV7-3,CASSLLGGEQFF,TGTGCCAGCAGCTTACTCGGGGGTGAGCAGTTCTTC
TRBJ2-7,.,TRBD1,TRBV9,CASSVGDRPYEQYF,TGTGCCAGCAGCGTGGGGGACAGGCCTTACGAGCAGTACTTC
TRBJ2-5,.,TRBD2,TRBV7-2,CASSSSLAGEVQYF,TGTGCCAGCAGCTCTTCGCTAGCGGGAGAGGTCCAGTACTTC
TRBJ2-3,few,.,TRBV10-3,CAISGPRAADTQYF,TGTGCCATCAGTGGTCCGCGGGCGGCAGATACGCAGTATTTT
TRBJ1-1,.,TRBD1,TRBV19,CASRRQGLNTEAFF,TGTGCCAGTAGAAGACAGGGGCTGAACACTGAAGCTTTCTTT
TRBJ2-3,.,TRBD2,TRBV7-9,CASSLGGGMDTQYF,TGTGCCAGCAGCTTAGGCGGGGGGATGGATACGCAGTATTTT
TRBJ2-1,.,TRBD2,TRBV19,CASSIGGGRANNEQFF,TGTGCCAGCTCCATTGGTGGCGGGAGGGCCAACAATGAGCAGTTCTTC
TRBJ1-4,few,.,TRBV4-3,CASRGGSNEKLFF,TGCGCCAGCAGAGGAGGGAGTAATGAAAAACTGTTTTTT
TRBJ2-3,.,TRBD2,TRBV6-6,CASSPGTSLTGTQYF,TGTGCCAGCAGTCCCGGGACTAGCCTCACGGGTACGCAGTATTTT
TRBJ1-2,.,.,TRBV30,CAWSGLRGAYGYTF,TGTGCCTGGAGTGGTCTCCGTGGGGCCTATGGCTACACCTTC
TRBJ1-5,.,.,TRBV25-1,CASSELHRNQPQHF,TGTGCCAGCAGTGAATTGCACAGAAATCAGCCCCAGCATTTT
TRBJ1-2,few,TRBD1,TRBV27,CASSSGGTGWVYGYTF,TGTGCCAGCAGTTCCGGGGGGACAGGGTGGGTCTATGGCTACACCTTC
TRBJ2-7,.,TRBD2,TRBV15,CATSRDLSGRGGEQYF,TGTGCCACCAGCAGAGATCTCAGCGGGAGAGGTGGGGAGCAGTACTTC
TRBJ2-1,.,.,TRBV7-3,CASSPLASSSYNEQFF,TGTGCCAGCAGCCCCCTGGCTAGCAGCTCCTACAATGAGCAGTTCTTC
TRBJ2-3,.,.,TRBV7-8,CASSALGLTSGTQYF,TGTGCCAGCAGCGCACTGGGACTCACGAGTGGTACGCAGTATTTT
TRBJ1-4,.,TRBD1,TRBV4-2,CASSHRGQGGNEKLFF,TGTGCCAGCAGCCATCGGGGACAGGGCGGGAATGAAAAACTGTTTTTT
TRBJ1-5,once,TRBD1,TRBV28,CASRTDRSNQPQHF,TGTGCCAGCAGAACGGACAGGTCAAATCAGCCCCAGCATTTT
TRBJ1-2,.,TRBD1,TRBV9,CASSSWGQNYGYTF,TGTGCCAGCAGCTCTTGGGGACAGAACTATGGCTACACCTTC